A single sample gave rise to the 9 T cell receptor beta chains below, sequenced in a study of T cells in Graves' hyperthyroidism and ophthalmopathy. Researchers amplified the TCR beta CDR3 regions from RNA transcripts. The primer set for the first-round RT-PCR of the TCR CDR3 was HTBI. TCRdb re-derived calls from the multiplex PCR reads in MiXCR, one entry per CDR3 protein. The table records approximately 600,000 distinct CDR3 sequences, roughly 14% of them present only once. Sequencing was performed on blood. These TCRs come from a woman aged 40 to 49 with Graves' ophthalmopathy.

This clonotype appeared many times. The V call is TRBV29-1, the J call TRBJ2-7; perhaps TRBD1 as D (5 bases). In germline, CDR1 is SQVTM, CDR2 ANQGSEA. The CDR3 sequence is 12 residues long. The ends were cut back, 2 bases at V and 3 bases at J, with 8 bases in the middle. DNA for the CDR3: TGCAGCGTTGAATCAGGGTACTACGAGCAGTACTTC. Its translation: CSVESGYYEQYF.

The chain has TRBV4-1 and TRBJ2-7; 9 positions agree with TRBD1. The CDR3 has 15 amino acids. After removal of 4 bases from V and 7 bases from J, the junction contained 11 bases not matched to a gene. Germline V gene sequence: CDR1 MGHRA, CDR2 YSYEKL. The CDR3 nucleotides read TGCGCCAGCAGCCGACACTCCGACAGGGGGGGGGAGCAGTACTTC. It codes for CASSRHSDRGGEQYF.

The CDR3 coding sequence is TGTGCCAGCTTGGCCCGAGGTTCTGGAAACACCATATATTTT. Residues: CASLARGSGNTIYF. The rearrangement joins TRBV11-3 to TRBJ1-3, with D unclear. CDR1 and CDR2 from the germline V gene are SGHNT and YENEEA. This CDR3 has 14 amino acids. Trimming left V 8 bases short and J 1 base short, with 12 bases between.

The chain combines TRBV7-9 with TRBJ1-2; D is unresolved. Trimming pared 1 base from V and 0 bases from J, leaving 6 bases between. The germline gives CDR1 SEHNR, CDR2 FQNEAQ (reference sequence). This CDR3 comprises 14 residues. The CDR3 protein is CASSLGPTNYGYTF. CDR3 DNA: TGTGCCAGCAGCTTAGGCCCTACTAACTATGGCTACACCTTC.

The rearrangement uses TRBV19 and TRBJ2-7; no firm D call. Germline CDR1 reads LNHDA; CDR2 reads SQIVND (reference sequence). Trimming cost V 3 bases and J 0 bases, with 9 bases left between them. The CDR3 runs to 14 residues. CDR3 sequence (DNA): TGTGCCAGTAGTATGTCGGGCAGCTCCTACGAGCAGTACTTC. Amino acid sequence: CASSMSGSSYEQYF.

This clonotype was picked up many times. The V call is TRBV19, the J call TRBJ1-1; no reliable D call. The CDR3 has 15 amino acids. Germline assignment: CDR1 LNHDA and CDR2 SQIVND (reference sequence). V was cut by 5 bases and J by 1 base, with 14 bases left in between. The CDR3 DNA follows: TGTGCCAGTAGTCAACAACGAGGCCCGAACACTGAAGCTTTCTTT. This codes for CASSQQRGPNTEAFF.

This clonotype came up many times. The V call is TRBV27, the J call TRBJ2-7, with 12 bases fitting TRBD1. Germline values: CDR1 MNHEY, CDR2 SMNVEV (reference sequence). V shed 3 bases, J shed 5 bases, and the junction held 5 bases outside the gene matches. This CDR3 is built from 15 residues. This chain's CDR3 is CASSFGTGGVNEQYF. CDR3 DNA: TGTGCCAGCAGTTTCGGGACAGGGGGCGTAAACGAGCAGTACTTC.

In this sample, this clonotype turned up a few times. The genes are TRBV12-3 or TRBV12-4 and TRBJ1-2; maybe TRBD1 (5 bases). Trimming cost V 1 base and J 5 bases, with 17 bases left between them. The CDR3 has 16 amino acids. Here the CDR3 DNA reads TGTGCCAGCAGTTTAGAGCCGGGGCTGAACTTATATGGCTACACCTTC. It codes for CASSLEPGLNLYGYTF.

This clonotype occurred many times. V usage is TRBV6-1 and J usage is TRBJ1-2; D possibly corresponds to TRBD1 (5 bases). Germline values: CDR1 MNHNS, CDR2 SASEGT. This CDR3 comprises 11 residues. Trimming left V 11 bases short and J 10 bases short, with 17 bases between. For the CDR3, the DNA is TGTGCCGGATATCGGGGGTCGGTCTACACCTTC. This gives the protein CAGYRGSVYTF.